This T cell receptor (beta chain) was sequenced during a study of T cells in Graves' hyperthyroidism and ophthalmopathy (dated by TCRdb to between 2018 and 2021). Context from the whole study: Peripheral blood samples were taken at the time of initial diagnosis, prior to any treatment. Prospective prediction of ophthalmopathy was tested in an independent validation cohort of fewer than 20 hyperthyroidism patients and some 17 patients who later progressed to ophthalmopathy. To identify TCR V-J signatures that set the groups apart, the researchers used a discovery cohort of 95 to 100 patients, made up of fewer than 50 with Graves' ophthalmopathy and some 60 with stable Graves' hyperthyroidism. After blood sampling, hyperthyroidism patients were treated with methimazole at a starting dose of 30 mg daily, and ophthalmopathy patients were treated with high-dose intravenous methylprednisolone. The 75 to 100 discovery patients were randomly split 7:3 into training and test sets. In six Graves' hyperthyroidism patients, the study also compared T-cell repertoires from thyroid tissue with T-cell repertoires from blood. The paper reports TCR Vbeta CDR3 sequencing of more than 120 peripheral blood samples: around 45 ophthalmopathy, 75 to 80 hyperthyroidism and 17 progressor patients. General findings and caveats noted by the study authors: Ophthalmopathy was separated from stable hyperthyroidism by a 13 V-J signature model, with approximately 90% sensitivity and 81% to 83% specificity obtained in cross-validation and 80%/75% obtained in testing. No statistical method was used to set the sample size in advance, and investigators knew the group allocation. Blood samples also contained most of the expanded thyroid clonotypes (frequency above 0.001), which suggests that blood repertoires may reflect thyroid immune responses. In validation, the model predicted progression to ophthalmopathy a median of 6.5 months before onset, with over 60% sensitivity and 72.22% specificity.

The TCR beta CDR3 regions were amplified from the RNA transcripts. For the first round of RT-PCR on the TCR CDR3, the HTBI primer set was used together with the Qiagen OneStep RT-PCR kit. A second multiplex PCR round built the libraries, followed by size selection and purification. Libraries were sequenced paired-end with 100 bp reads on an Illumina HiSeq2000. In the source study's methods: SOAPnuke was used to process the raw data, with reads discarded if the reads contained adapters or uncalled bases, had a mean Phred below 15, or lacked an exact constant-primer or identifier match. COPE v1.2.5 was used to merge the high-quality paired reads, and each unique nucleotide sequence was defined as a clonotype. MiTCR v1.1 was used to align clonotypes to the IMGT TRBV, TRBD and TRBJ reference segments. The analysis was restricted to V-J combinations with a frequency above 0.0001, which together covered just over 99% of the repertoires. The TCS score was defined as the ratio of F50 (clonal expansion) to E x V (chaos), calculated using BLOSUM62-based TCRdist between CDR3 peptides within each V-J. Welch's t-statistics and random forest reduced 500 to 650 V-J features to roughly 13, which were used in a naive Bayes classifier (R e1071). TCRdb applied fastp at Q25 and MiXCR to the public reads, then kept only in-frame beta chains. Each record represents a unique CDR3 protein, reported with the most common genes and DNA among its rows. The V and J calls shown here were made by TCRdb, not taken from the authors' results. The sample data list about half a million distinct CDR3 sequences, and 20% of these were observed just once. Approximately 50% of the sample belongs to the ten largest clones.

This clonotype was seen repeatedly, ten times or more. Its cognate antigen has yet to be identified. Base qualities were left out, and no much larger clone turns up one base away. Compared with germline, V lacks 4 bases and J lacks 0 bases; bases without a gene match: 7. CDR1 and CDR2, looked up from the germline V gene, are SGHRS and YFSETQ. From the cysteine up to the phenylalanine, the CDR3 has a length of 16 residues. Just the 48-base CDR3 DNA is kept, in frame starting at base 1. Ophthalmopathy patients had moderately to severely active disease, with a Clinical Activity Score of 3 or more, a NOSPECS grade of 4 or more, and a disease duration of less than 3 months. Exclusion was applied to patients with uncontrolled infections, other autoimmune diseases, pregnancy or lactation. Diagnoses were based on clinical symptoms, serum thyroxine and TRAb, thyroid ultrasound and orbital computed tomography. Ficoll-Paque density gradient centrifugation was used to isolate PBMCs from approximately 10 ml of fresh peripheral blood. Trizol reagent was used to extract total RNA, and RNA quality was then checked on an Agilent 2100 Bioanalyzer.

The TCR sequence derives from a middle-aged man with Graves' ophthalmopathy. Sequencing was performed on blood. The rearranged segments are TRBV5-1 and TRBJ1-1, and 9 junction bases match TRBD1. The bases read TGCGCCAGCAGCCTAACCGGGACAGGGATGAACACTGAAGCTTTCTTT. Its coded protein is CASSLTGTGMNTEAFF.